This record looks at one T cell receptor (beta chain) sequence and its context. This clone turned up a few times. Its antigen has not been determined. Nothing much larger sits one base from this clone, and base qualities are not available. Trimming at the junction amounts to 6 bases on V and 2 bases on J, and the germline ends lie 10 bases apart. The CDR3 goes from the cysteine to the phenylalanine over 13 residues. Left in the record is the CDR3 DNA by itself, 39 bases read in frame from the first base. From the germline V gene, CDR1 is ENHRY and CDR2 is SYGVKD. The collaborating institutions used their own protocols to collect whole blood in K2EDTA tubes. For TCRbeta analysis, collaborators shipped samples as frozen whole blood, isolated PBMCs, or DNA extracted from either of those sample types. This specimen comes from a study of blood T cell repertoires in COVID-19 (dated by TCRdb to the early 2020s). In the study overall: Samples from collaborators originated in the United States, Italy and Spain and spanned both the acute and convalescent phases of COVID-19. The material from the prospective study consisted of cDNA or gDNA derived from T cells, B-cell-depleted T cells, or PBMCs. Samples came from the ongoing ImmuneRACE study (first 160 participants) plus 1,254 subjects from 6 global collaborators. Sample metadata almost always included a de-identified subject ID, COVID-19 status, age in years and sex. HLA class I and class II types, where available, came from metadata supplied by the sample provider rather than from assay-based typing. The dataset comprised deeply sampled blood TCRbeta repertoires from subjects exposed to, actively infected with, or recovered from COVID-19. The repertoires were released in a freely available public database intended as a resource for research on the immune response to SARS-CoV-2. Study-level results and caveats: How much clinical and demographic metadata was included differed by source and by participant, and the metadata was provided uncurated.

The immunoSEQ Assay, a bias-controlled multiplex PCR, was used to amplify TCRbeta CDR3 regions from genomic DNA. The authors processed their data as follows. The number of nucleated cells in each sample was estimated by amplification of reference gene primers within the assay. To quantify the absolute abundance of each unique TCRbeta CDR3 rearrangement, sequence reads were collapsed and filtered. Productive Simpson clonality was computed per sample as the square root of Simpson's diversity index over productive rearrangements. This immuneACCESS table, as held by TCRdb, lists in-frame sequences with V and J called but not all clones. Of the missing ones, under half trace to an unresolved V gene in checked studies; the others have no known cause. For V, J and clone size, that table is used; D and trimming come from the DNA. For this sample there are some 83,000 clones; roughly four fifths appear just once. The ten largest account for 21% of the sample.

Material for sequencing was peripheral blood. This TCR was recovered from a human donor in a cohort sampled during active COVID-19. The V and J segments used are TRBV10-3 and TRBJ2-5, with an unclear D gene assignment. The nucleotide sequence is TGTGCCATCAGAATCGAACAGCAAGAGACCCAGTACTTC. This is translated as CAIRIEQQETQYF.